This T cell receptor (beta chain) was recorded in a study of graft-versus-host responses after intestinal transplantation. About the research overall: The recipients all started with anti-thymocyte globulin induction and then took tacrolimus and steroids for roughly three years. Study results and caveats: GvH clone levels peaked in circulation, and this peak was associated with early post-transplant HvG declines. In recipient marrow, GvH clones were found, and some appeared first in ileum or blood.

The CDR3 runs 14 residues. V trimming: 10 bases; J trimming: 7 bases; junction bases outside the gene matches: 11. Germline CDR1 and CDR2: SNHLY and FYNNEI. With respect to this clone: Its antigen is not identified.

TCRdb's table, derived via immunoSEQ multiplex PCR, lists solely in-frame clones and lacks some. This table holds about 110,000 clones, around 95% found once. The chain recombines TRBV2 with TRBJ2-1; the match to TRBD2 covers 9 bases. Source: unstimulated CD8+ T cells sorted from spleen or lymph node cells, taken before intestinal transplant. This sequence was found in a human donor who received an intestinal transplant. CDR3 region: CAISIAGAKNEQFF. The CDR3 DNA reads TGTGCCATCTCTATAGCGGGAGCGAAGAATGAGCAGTTCTTC.